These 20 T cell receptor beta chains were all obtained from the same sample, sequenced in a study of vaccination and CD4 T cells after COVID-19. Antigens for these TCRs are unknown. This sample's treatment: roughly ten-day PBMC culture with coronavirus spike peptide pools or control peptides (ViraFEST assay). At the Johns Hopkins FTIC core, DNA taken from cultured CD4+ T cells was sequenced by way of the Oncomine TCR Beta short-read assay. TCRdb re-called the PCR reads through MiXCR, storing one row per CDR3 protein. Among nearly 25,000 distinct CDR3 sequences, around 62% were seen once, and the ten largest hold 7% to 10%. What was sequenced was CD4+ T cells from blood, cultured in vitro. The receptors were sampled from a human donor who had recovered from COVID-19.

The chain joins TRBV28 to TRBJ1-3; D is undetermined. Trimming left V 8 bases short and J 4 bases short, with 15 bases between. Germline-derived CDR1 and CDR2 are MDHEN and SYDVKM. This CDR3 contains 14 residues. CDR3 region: CASGKVSGGNTIYF. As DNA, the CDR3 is TGTGCCAGCGGAAAGGTTTCGGGCGGAAACACCATATATTTT.

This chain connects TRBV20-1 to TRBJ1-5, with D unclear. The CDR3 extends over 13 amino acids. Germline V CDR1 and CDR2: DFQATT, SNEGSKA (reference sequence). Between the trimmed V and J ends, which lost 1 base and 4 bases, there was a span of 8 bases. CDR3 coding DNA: TGCAGTGCTAGAGGTCGGCGGAATCAGCCCCAGCATTTT. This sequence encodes CSARGRRNQPQHF.

The CDR3 nucleotides read TGTGCCAGCAGTTTAGGAATTGACAGGGGAAGAAACACCATATATTTT. This translates into CASSLGIDRGRNTIYF. The rearrangement links TRBV28 to TRBJ1-3; 8 bases line up with TRBD1. The CDR3 totals 16 residues. The germline V gene has CDR1 MDHEN and CDR2 SYDVKM. The junction had 8 bases not matched to a gene; V was cut back by 2 bases and J by 5 bases.

CDR3 residues: CAISTGSAVSGNTIYF. CDR3 nucleotide sequence: TGTGCCATCAGTACAGGGTCCGCGGTCTCTGGAAACACCATATATTTT. V is TRBV10-3 and J is TRBJ1-3; D might be TRBD1 (6 bases). The CDR3 spans 16 residues. CDR1 and CDR2 from the germline V gene are ENHRY and SYGVKD. V was cut by 5 bases and J by 0 bases, with 14 bases left in between.

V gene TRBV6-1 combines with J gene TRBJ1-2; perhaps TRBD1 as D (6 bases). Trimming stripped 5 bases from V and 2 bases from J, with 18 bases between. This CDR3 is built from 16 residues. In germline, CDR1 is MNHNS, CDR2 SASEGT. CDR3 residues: CASSHDPTGRNYGYTF. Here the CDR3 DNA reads TGTGCCAGCAGTCACGATCCGACAGGTAGAAACTATGGCTACACCTTC.

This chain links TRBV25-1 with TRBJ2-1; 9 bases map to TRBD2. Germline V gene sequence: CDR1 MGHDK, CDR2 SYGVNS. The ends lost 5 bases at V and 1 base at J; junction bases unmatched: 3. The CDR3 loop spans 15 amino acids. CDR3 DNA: TGTGCCAGCAGTCCCGGACTAGCGTCCTACAATGAGCAGTTCTTC. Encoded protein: CASSPGLASYNEQFF.

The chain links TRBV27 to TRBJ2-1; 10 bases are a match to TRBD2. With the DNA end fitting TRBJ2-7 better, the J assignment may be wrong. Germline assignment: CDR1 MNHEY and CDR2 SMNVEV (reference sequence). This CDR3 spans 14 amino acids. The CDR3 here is CASSRGTSVNEQYF. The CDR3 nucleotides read TGTGCCAGCAGCCGCGGGACTAGCGTTAACGAGCAGTACTTC.

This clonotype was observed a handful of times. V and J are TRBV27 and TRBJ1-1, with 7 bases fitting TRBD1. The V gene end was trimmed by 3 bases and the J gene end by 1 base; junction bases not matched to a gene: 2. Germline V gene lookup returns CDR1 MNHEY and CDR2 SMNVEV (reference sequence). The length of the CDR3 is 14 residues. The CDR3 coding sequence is TGTGCCAGCAGTTTCGGGACAGCGAACACTGAAGCTTTCTTT. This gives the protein CASSFGTANTEAFF.

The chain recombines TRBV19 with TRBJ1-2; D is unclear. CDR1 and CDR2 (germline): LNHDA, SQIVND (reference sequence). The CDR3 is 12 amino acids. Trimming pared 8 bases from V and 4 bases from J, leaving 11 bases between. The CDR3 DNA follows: TGTGCCAGTGCCGGGCGACCCTATGGCTACACCTTC. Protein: CASAGRPYGYTF.

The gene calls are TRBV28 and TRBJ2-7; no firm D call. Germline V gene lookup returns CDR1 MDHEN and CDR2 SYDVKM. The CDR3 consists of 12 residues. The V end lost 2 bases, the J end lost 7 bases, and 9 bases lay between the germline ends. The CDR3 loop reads CASSLGWREQYF. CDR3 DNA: TGTGCCAGCAGTTTAGGTTGGAGAGAGCAGTACTTC.

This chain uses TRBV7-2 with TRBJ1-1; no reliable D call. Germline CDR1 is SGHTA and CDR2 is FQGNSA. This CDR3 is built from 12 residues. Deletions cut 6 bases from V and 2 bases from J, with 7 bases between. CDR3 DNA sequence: TGTGCCAGCAGGACTACTAACACTGAAGCTTTCTTT. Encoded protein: CASRTTNTEAFF.

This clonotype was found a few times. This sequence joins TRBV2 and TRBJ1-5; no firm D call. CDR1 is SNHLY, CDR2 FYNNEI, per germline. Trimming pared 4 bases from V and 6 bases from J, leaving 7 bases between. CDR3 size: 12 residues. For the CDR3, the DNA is TGTGCCAGCAGTGTCGAGACTCAGCCCCAGCATTTT. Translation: CASSVETQPQHF.

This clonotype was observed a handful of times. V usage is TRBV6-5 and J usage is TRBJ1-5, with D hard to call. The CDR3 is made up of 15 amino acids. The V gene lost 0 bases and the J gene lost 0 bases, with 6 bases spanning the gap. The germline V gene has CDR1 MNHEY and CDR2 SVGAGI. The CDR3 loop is CASSYSINSNQPQHF. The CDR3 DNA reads TGTGCCAGCAGTTACTCGATAAATAGCAATCAGCCCCAGCATTTT.

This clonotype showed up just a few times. The DNA for the CDR3 is TGTGCCATCAGCTTCGTAGCGGGAGGGCCTTACGAGCAGTACTTC. As protein: CAISFVAGGPYEQYF. The chain has TRBV10-3 and TRBJ2-7, with TRBD2 matching over 11 bases. The V and J ends lost 6 bases and 4 bases, in that order; junction bases with no gene match: 8. There are 15 residues in the CDR3. Germline lookup yields CDR1 ENHRY and CDR2 SYGVKD.

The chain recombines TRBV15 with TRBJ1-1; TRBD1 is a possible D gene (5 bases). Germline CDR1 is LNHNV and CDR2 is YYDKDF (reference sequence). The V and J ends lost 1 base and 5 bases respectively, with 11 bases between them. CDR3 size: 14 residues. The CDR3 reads CATSRGGRETEAFF. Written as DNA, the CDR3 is TGTGCCACCAGCAGAGGGGGCAGGGAAACTGAAGCTTTCTTT.

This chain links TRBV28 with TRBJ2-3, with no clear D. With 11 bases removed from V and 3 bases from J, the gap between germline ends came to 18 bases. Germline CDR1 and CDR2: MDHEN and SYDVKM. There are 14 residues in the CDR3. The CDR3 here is CAAIPRLETDTQYF. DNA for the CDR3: TGTGCCGCCATTCCCAGGTTAGAAACAGATACGCAGTATTTT.

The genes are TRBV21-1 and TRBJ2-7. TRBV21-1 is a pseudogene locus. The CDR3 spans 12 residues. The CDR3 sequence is CASSKDTYEQYF. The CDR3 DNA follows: TGTGCCAGCAGCAAAGATACCTACGAGCAGTACTTC.

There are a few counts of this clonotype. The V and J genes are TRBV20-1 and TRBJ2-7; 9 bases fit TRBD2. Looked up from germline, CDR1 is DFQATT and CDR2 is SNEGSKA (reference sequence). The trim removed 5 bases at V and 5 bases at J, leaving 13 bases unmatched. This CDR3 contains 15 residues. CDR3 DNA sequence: TGCAGTGCTCCTGTTGGCGGGAGGGCCAGGAACGAGCAGTACTTC. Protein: CSAPVGGRARNEQYF.

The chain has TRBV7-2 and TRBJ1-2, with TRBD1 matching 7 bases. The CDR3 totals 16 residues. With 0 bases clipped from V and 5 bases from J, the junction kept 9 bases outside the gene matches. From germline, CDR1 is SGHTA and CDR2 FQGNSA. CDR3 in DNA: TGTGCCAGCAGCTTAGCGTTTCAGGGGGAGGGGTATGGCTACACCTTC. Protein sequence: CASSLAFQGEGYGYTF.

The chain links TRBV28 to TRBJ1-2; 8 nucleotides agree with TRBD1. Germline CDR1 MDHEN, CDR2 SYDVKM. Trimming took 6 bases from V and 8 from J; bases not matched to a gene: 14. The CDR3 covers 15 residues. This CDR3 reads CASRPSADRAKGYTF. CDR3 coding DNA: TGTGCCAGCAGGCCGAGCGCGGACAGGGCTAAAGGCTACACCTTC.